This TCR beta chain was recorded in a study of T cell responses to AZD1222 COVID-19 vaccine. Data came from immunoSEQ multiplex PCR; TCRdb stores just in-frame clones and leaves some out. The table records tens of thousands of clones, over 90% of them present only once. Unmatched junction bases numbered 8, after V lost 0 bases and J lost 10 bases. Germline V gene sequence: CDR1 LGHNA, CDR2 YSLEER. CDR3 size: 14 residues. The material was peripheral blood, obtained on day 0 of AZD1222 vaccination. The chain joins TRBV4-3 to TRBJ1-1; 7 bases match TRBD1. This TCR came from an adult in good health. CDR3 nucleotide sequence: TGCGCCAGCAGCCAAGATTGGGGGCAGGGGGGAGCTTTCTTT. It specifies CASSQDWGQGGAFF.